Below, one T cell receptor (beta chain) is given with its context. The antigen is undetermined. About 37,500 genome equivalents of blood DNA were amplified for TRB. The data were obtained in a study of T cell clusters in autoimmune cytopenias. In the study overall: The median distinct TRB clonotype count was about 2,400 per sample, from a median roughly 50,000 reads.

Germline values: CDR1 MNHEY, CDR2 SMNVEV (reference sequence). The CDR3 consists of 15 residues. TRB was amplified by touch-down multiplex PCR, primer pools A and B combined. TCRdb reprocessed the multiplex PCR reads, keeping one entry per CDR3 protein, no DNA. Recorded for this sample: under 8,500 distinct CDR3 sequences. Whole-study findings and limits: TRB repertoire shifts in secondary cytopenia and chronic lymphocytic leukemia mostly reflected lymphoma, not autoimmunity. A dominant lymphoma-associated repertoire apparently masked the cluster-lack signature in secondary cytopenia versus chronic lymphocytic leukemia.

The TCR sequence derives from a human donor with an autoimmune cytopenia or autoimmune hepatitis (not recorded which). Material: peripheral blood. The J gene is TRBJ2-7, the V gene TRBV27; TCRdb reports TRBD1, a call that lacks DNA to check it against. The CDR3 here is CASSRKGQASYEQYF.